The present TCR beta chain was sequenced within a study of early T cells in non-severe SARS-CoV-2 infection. Study background: Bulk RNA isolated from unsorted whole blood underwent sequencing; chains were not paired.

Researchers attached unique molecular identifiers to individual cDNA molecules. TCRdb redid the calling of the 5' RACE reads with MiXCR, one entry per CDR3 protein. This table holds fewer than 70,000 distinct CDR3 sequences, over 9.5% found once. Worth noting for this clonotype: The antigen is unknown.

The CDR3 sequence is 14 residues long. Germline V gene data show CDR1 as SGHKS and CDR2 as YYEKEE (reference sequence). Deletions cut 0 bases from V and 0 bases from J, with 4 bases between. Overall study findings and caveats: VDJdb matches were skewed toward anti-spike CD8 T cell responses.

This chain joins TRBV5-5 and TRBJ2-1; D gene ambiguous. The sequence was collected from an adult who was a healthcare worker with PCR-confirmed SARS-CoV-2 infection or an uninfected control (not recorded which). The specimen sequenced was whole blood. Here the CDR3 DNA reads TGTGCCAGCAGCTTGGGCAACTCCTACAATGAGCAGTTCTTC. Protein: CASSLGNSYNEQFF.